This TCR beta chain was recovered during a study of cytomegalovirus exposure and HLA in healthy donors. Study-level background: It was reported in a later analysis that the same platform had been used for the 120 validation repertoires as for the roughly 700 first-cohort repertoires. General study results and limits: Generally TCR sequences proved uncommon, though certain public TCRs appeared in numerous donors.

Only in-frame clones appear in the TCRdb table, and some are missing; sequencing was by immunoSEQ multiplex PCR. The sample has 90,000 to 110,000 clones, approximately 91% seen once. As for this clone: Its antigen is undetermined.

While the first cohort had over 650 subjects, the donors belonged to the separate validation cohort of about 120 subjects. The V gene lost 5 bases and the J gene lost 3 bases, with 22 bases spanning the gap. Germline V gene sequence: CDR1 SGHAT, CDR2 FQDESV (reference sequence). The CDR3 totals 17 residues. This sequence joins TRBV11-1 and TRBJ1-1; the D gene is possibly TRBD1 (5 bases). Sequences were obtained from PBMCs. The sequence came from a woman aged 18-29 years in good health and CMV-seronegative. This CDR3 is CASSVGGSIFLDTEAFF. CDR3 sequence (DNA): TGTGCCAGCAGCGTGGGGGGTAGTATTTTCTTGGACACTGAAGCTTTCTTT.